This T cell receptor beta chain was captured in a study of neurological immune-mediated disorders. Study-level results: Patients with HTLV-1-associated myelopathy showed the most TCR clonal expansion. Those with multiple sclerosis showed the least, falling below healthy controls.

The CDR3 is 15 residues long. Germline CDR1 and CDR2: SGDLS and YYNGEE. Concerning this clonotype: Its cognate antigen is unknown. An end of the junction differs from the germline gene, which may be a read error.

5'RACE generated cDNA with 10-nucleotide random UMIs. Every sequencing run produced over 200 million TCR-beta sequences, and the sequences from any one run covered 15-18 subjects. TCRdb called the 5' RACE reads again in MiXCR, with one record for every CDR3 protein. The table shows around 16,000 distinct CDR3 sequences, with approximately 15% occurring only once. The rearrangement links TRBV9 to TRBJ2-5; perhaps TRBD2 as D (6 bases). The clonotype was recovered from a man in his 60s with HTLV-1-associated myelopathy (HAM/TSP). Sequenced material: PBMCs. The CDR3 is CASSTRDSGRESQYF. For the CDR3, the DNA is TGTGCCAGCAGCACGCGGGACTCGGGACGAGAGAGCCAGTACTTC.